Each of the 26 T cell receptor beta chains below was sequenced from the same sample in a study of blood T cell repertoires in COVID-19. Clones were read by immunoSEQ multiplex PCR, and TCRdb kept only the in-frame ones, dropping some. The profile shows approximately 160,000 clones, around four fifths of them singletons. The specimen sequenced was peripheral blood. These receptor sequences come from a woman of 80 years or more with active or convalescent COVID-19.

The rearrangement joins TRBV11-3 to TRBJ2-7, with TRBD2 as a possible D gene (5 bases). The germline V and J ends were trimmed by 6 bases and 7 bases, with 19 bases remaining between them. Germline loops: CDR1 SGHNT, CDR2 YENEEA. CDR3 length: 14 residues. The CDR3 DNA follows: TGTGCCAGCAGTGTGTTCGTCGGGGTCGGGGAGCAGTACTTC. Translation gives CASSVFVGVGEQYF.

The CDR3 spells CASSTQGQGADGYTF. Written as DNA, the CDR3 is TGTGCCAGCAGCACTCAAGGACAGGGGGCGGATGGCTACACCTTC. The V gene is TRBV9, the J gene TRBJ1-2, with 11 bases matching TRBD1. The CDR3 consists of 15 residues. The V gene end was trimmed by 4 bases and the J gene end by 6 bases; junction bases not matched to a gene: 8. Germline V gene lookup returns CDR1 SGDLS and CDR2 YYNGEE.

The V and J genes are TRBV6-6 and TRBJ2-7; possibly TRBD1 for D (5 bases). Germline V CDR1 and CDR2: MNHNY, SVGAGI (reference sequence). This CDR3 has 11 amino acids. With 6 bases removed from V and 13 bases from J, the gap between germline ends came to 16 bases. In DNA form, the CDR3 reads TGTGCCAGCAGCCCCGCGGACAATCATTACTTC. Amino acid sequence: CASSPADNHYF.

This chain links TRBV3-1 (or the pseudogene TRBV3-2) with TRBJ1-2, with a possible D match to TRBD1 (5 bases). The CDR3 is 14 amino acids. Germline assignment: CDR1 LGHDT and CDR2 YNNKEL (reference sequence). V dropped 0 bases and J dropped 8 bases, with 13 bases sitting between them. The CDR3 DNA follows: TGTGCCAGCAGCCAAGATTTAAGGGCAGGGGGCTACACCTTC. It codes for CASSQDLRAGGYTF.

J is TRBJ1-4 and V is TRBV3-1 (or the pseudogene TRBV3-2); the match to TRBD1 covers 7 bases. V shed 4 bases and J 2 bases; nucleotides not matched to a gene: 1. The CDR3 extends over 14 amino acids. The V gene's germline CDR1 is LGHDT and CDR2 YNNKEL (reference sequence). For the CDR3, the DNA is TGTGCCAGCAGCCCGACAGGGACTAATGAAAAACTGTTTTTT. This codes for CASSPTGTNEKLFF.

This clone was seen once. The chain couples TRBV5-1 to TRBJ2-1; 12 positions match TRBD2. The germline gives CDR1 SGHRS, CDR2 YFSETQ. Trimming at V came to 2 bases and at J to 7 bases, leaving 7 bases not matched to a gene. CDR3 length equals 16 residues. The CDR3 DNA sequence: TGCGCCAGCAGCTTCCTAACTAGCGGGGGGCGAAATGAGCAGTTCTTC. Residues: CASSFLTSGGRNEQFF.

The V call is TRBV25-1, the J call TRBJ1-1; no firm D call. The V gene's germline CDR1 is MGHDK and CDR2 SYGVNS. The CDR3 extends over 14 amino acids. The V gene lost 10 bases and the J gene lost 5 bases, with 20 bases spanning the gap. The CDR3 reads CATHPGGGGTEAFF. In DNA, the CDR3 is TGTGCCACCCATCCGGGCGGAGGTGGGACTGAAGCTTTCTTT.

The chain recombines TRBV27 with TRBJ1-1; 9 bases align to TRBD1. V gave up 0 bases and J gave up 4 bases; unmatched junction bases: 6. CDR3 size: 16 residues. Looked up from germline, CDR1 is MNHEY and CDR2 is SMNVEV (reference sequence). The CDR3: CASSLSQQGAPTEAFF. Written as DNA, the CDR3 is TGTGCCAGCAGTTTATCGCAACAGGGGGCGCCCACTGAAGCTTTCTTT.

The chain links TRBV5-1 to TRBJ1-4; unclear D gene. The V and J ends lost 4 bases and 0 bases respectively, with 16 bases between them. Germline CDR1 and CDR2: SGHRS and YFSETQ. This CDR3 spans 17 amino acids. The CDR3 region has the DNA TGCGCCAGCAGCGCCGGGAGGTCTTTGGCAACTAATGAAAAACTGTTTTTT. Protein: CASSAGRSLATNEKLFF.

The genes are TRBV25-1 and TRBJ2-2; 7 bases are a match to TRBD1. The CDR3 loop spans 15 amino acids. V lost 4 bases, J lost 6 bases, and 8 bases stayed unmatched. The germline CDR1 and CDR2 sequences are MGHDK and SYGVNS. The CDR3 DNA reads TGTGCCAGCAGTGGGGGACAGCCAATGGCCGGGGAGCTGTTTTTT. Translation gives CASSGGQPMAGELFF.

The chain recombines TRBV19 with TRBJ1-1; D perhaps matches TRBD1 (6 bases). This CDR3 contains 15 residues. Germline loops: CDR1 LNHDA, CDR2 SQIVND (reference sequence). V was trimmed by 1 base and J by 4 bases, leaving 13 bases between them. The CDR3 protein is CASSIAGGPTTEAFF. The CDR3 DNA is TGTGCCAGTAGTATAGCGGGGGGGCCGACCACTGAAGCTTTCTTT.

This chain uses TRBV7-2 with TRBJ1-2, with TRBD1 identical over 12 bases. Germline CDR1 SGHTA, CDR2 FQGNSA. CDR3 length: 15 residues. With 4 bases clipped from V and 8 bases from J, the junction kept 8 bases outside the gene matches. This CDR3 reads CASSWGQGARGGYTF. The CDR3 coding sequence is TGTGCCAGCAGCTGGGGACAGGGGGCAAGAGGGGGCTACACCTTC.

This chain links TRBV6-1 with TRBJ1-1, with 10 nucleotides matching TRBD1. The V gene's germline CDR1 is MNHNS and CDR2 SASEGT. Losses at the gene ends were 1 base for V and 10 bases for J; bases not matched to a gene: 6. CDR3 length equals 14 residues. The DNA for the CDR3 is TGTGCCAGCAGTGAAGTGACAGGGGGCGTCGCAGCTTTCTTT. Its translation: CASSEVTGGVAAFF.

The chain employs TRBV6-5 and TRBJ1-5, with a weak D call TRBD1 (6 bases). V was pared by 6 bases and J by 0 bases, with 9 bases between. This CDR3 comprises 14 residues. Germline assignment: CDR1 MNHEY and CDR2 SVGAGI. CDR3 nucleotides: TGTGCCAGCAGCAGGGGTTTTAGCAATCAGCCCCAGCATTTT. Encoded protein: CASSRGFSNQPQHF.

V and J are TRBV10-1 and TRBJ2-3; weak D call: TRBD1 (6 bases). The V gene lost 3 bases and the J gene lost 1 base, with 8 bases spanning the gap. The CDR3 covers 14 residues. CDR1 and CDR2 from the germline V gene are WNHNN and SYGVQD (reference sequence). In DNA form, the CDR3 reads TGCGCCAGCAGTGAAGGGGGAGGCACAGATACGCAGTATTTT. Its translation is CASSEGGGTDTQYF.

This chain uses TRBV7-8 with TRBJ1-3; D is uncertain. CDR1 is SGHVS and CDR2 is FQNEAQ in the germline V gene. V was cut by 1 base and J by 0 bases, with 16 bases left in between. This CDR3 spans 18 amino acids. The CDR3 DNA reads TGTGCCAGCAGCTTAGGGGGAGGACGGATCTACTCTGGAAACACCATATATTTT. Translation: CASSLGGGRIYSGNTIYF.

This clone has only one observation. V is TRBV30 and J is TRBJ1-5, with a tentative D call TRBD1 (5 bases). V gave up 2 bases and J gave up 3 bases, with 8 bases separating them. The length of the CDR3 is 13 residues. Germline V lookup: CDR1 GTSNPN, CDR2 SVGIG (reference sequence). The CDR3 nucleotides read TGTGCCTGGAGTCGGGGGGTCAATCAGCCCCAGCATTTT. This translates into CAWSRGVNQPQHF.

The chain carries TRBV7-2 and TRBJ2-1, with D possibly TRBD2 on 7 matching bases. CDR3 length equals 16 residues. Trimming took 2 bases from V and 8 from J, leaving 19 bases between them. Germline CDR1 is SGHTA and CDR2 is FQGNSA. As DNA, the CDR3 is TGTGCCAGCAGCTTACAGGCGGGGGCGGCTTGGGATGAGCAGTTCTTC. Its protein product is CASSLQAGAAWDEQFF.

This clone was detected only a few times. This sequence joins TRBV14 and TRBJ1-2; D ambiguous. Trimming cost V 0 bases and J 2 bases, with 7 bases left between them. The CDR3 contains 14 residues. Germline V gene sequence: CDR1 SGHDN, CDR2 FVKESK. CDR3 sequence (DNA): TGTGCCAGCAGCCAAGATAACGGGAACTATGGCTACACCTTC. Residues: CASSQDNGNYGYTF.

Concerning this clone itself: Sequence at one end of the junction differs from germline and may be a read error. V and J are TRBV5-1 and TRBJ1-4, with 7 bases lining up with TRBD1. The CDR3 loop spans 16 amino acids. Germline-derived CDR1 and CDR2 are SGHRS and YFSETQ. For the CDR3, the DNA is TGCGCCCGCAGCTTGGCCGGGCAGGGGGGAGGTGAAAAACTGTTTTTT. Amino acid sequence: CARSLAGQGGGEKLFF.

The chain employs TRBV10-3 and TRBJ1-1; tentative D call: TRBD1 (5 bases). This CDR3 has 13 residues. Germline values: CDR1 ENHRY, CDR2 SYGVKD. Trimming took off 3 bases at V and 3 bases at J, with 8 bases between the two ends. The CDR3 reads CAISDTGYTEAFF. The CDR3 nucleotides read TGTGCCATCAGTGACACAGGCTACACTGAAGCTTTCTTT.

The rearrangement uses TRBV7-8 and TRBJ2-4; TRBD1 agrees at 7 bases. Germline CDR1 SGHVS, CDR2 FQNEAQ. V was clipped by 5 bases and J by 4 bases; unmatched bases: 5. This CDR3 spans 14 amino acids. CDR3 sequence: CASSPDRAKNIQYF. DNA of the CDR3: TGTGCCAGCAGCCCCGACAGGGCAAAAAACATTCAGTACTTC.

Only a few counts were recorded for this clone. The chain joins TRBV12-3 or TRBV12-4 to TRBJ2-7; 7 nucleotides line up with TRBD1. Unmatched junction bases numbered 4, after V lost 8 bases and J lost 3 bases. The CDR3 is made up of 12 amino acids. CDR3 in DNA: TGTGCCAGCCGACAGGGCTACTACGAGCAGTACTTC. Its translation: CASRQGYYEQYF.

The chain is built from TRBV7-2 and TRBJ2-6; 7 bases are a match to TRBD2. CDR1 is SGHTA and CDR2 is FQGNSA in the germline V gene. This CDR3 spans 16 amino acids. The V segment lost 5 bases and the J segment 2 bases; nucleotides outside the gene matches: 6. CDR3 coding DNA: TGTGCCAGCAGCCCCGGGGGAGGGGCTGGGGCCAACGTCCTGACTTTC. It encodes CASSPGGGAGANVLTF. Variable domain in full (rest from reference TRBV7-2 and TRBJ2-6): GAGVSQSPSNKVTEKGKDVELRCDPISGHTALYWYRQSLGQGLEFLIYFQGNSAPDKSGLPSDRFSAERTGGSVSTLTIQRTQQEDSAVYLCASSPGGGAGANVLTFGAGSRLTVL.

The chain links TRBV7-3 to TRBJ2-1; D call uncertain. Trimming cost V 4 bases and J 3 bases, with 7 bases left between them. CDR1 SGHTA and CDR2 FQGTGA come from the germline V gene. CDR3 size: 13 residues. In DNA, the CDR3 is TGTGCCAGCAGCTCCTCGGGCTACAATGAGCAGTTCTTC. Its protein is CASSSSGYNEQFF.

CDR3 sequence: CASSRDRGRTEAFF. DNA for the CDR3: TGCGCCAGCAGCCGAGATAGGGGCAGGACTGAAGCTTTCTTT. The genes are TRBV4-3 and TRBJ1-1, with TRBD1 as a possible D gene (5 bases). Germline CDR1 LGHNA, CDR2 YSLEER. CDR3 size: 14 residues. Trimming removed 4 bases from V and 5 bases from J, with 14 bases in between.